Below are 31 T cell receptor beta chains sequenced from a single sample in a study of blood T cell repertoires in COVID-19. Clones were sequenced by immunoSEQ multiplex PCR, and TCRdb holds only the in-frame ones, with some missing. The sample yields some 270,000 clones, roughly four fifths seen once. What was sequenced was peripheral blood. The receptors were gathered from a person between 65 and 80 years old with COVID-19, enrolled during active disease.

The chain combines TRBV24-1 with TRBJ2-6, with a tentative D call TRBD1 (6 bases). The CDR3 covers 16 residues. V was pared by 4 bases and J by 4 bases, with 13 bases between. CDR1 and CDR2 (germline): KGHDR, SFDVKD. In nucleotides, the CDR3 is TGTGCCACCAGTGACCCTACAGGGACCGGGGCCAACGTCCTGACTTTC. It codes for CATSDPTGTGANVLTF.

The chain links TRBV6-6 to TRBJ1-1; D gene uncertain. Between the trimmed V and J ends, which lost 1 base and 3 bases, there was a span of 6 bases. Germline lookup yields CDR1 MNHNY and CDR2 SVGAGI (reference sequence). The CDR3 extends over 13 amino acids. The CDR3 reads CASSYFQDTEAFF. The CDR3 nucleotides read TGTGCCAGCAGTTACTTCCAGGACACTGAAGCTTTCTTT.

This chain uses TRBV7-9 with TRBJ2-1, with TRBD2 matching 7 bases. This CDR3 contains 14 residues. Germline loops: CDR1 SEHNR, CDR2 FQNEAQ (reference sequence). V lost 1 base and J lost 8; bases outside the gene matches: 5. The CDR3, as DNA: TGTGCCAGCAGCTTAGAACTAGCGCGCGATGAGCAGTTCTTC. It encodes CASSLELARDEQFF.

The chain recombines TRBV3-1 (or the pseudogene TRBV3-2) with TRBJ2-7; the D gene is possibly TRBD2 (6 bases). Germline values: CDR1 LGHDT, CDR2 YNNKEL (reference sequence). V was pared by 1 base and J by 0 bases, with 13 bases between. The CDR3 is 16 residues long. The CDR3 coding sequence is TGTGCCAGCAGCCAAGGTCTTTGGGGGGTCTCCTACGAGCAGTACTTC. This gives the protein CASSQGLWGVSYEQYF.

The chain links TRBV6-6 to TRBJ2-1; 7 bases fit TRBD1. Germline assignment: CDR1 MNHNY and CDR2 SVGAGI (reference sequence). V shed 0 bases and J 0 bases; nucleotides not matched to a gene: 2. There are 16 residues in the CDR3. CDR3 in DNA: TGTGCCAGCAGTTACTCGAGGGACAGCTCCTACAATGAGCAGTTCTTC. Amino acids: CASSYSRDSSYNEQFF.

The CDR3 nucleotides are TGTGCCAGCAGCCAAGATAGCCGGGATTCACCCCTCCACTTT. This translates into CASSQDSRDSPLHF. V usage is TRBV4-2 and J usage is TRBJ1-6; D is unresolved. Deletions cut 0 bases from V and 8 bases from J, with 8 bases between. Per the germline V gene, CDR1 is LGHNA and CDR2 is YNFKEQ. CDR3 length: 14 residues.

The chain links TRBV7-3 to TRBJ2-7; maybe TRBD2 (6 bases). This CDR3 comprises 13 residues. Germline loops: CDR1 SGHTA, CDR2 FQGTGA. V was pared by 5 bases and J by 7 bases, with 15 bases between. DNA for the CDR3: TGTGCCAGCAGCCGGGCCTTGGCGGGAGAGCAGTACTTC. This codes for CASSRALAGEQYF.

The gene calls are TRBV4-2 and TRBJ1-6; D is perhaps TRBD1 (5 bases). Germline V CDR1 and CDR2: LGHNA, YNFKEQ. The CDR3 contains 16 residues. V lost 0 bases, J lost 0 bases, and 6 bases lay in between. This CDR3 is CASSQEGGSYNSPLHF. In nucleotides, the CDR3 is TGTGCCAGCAGCCAAGAGGGGGGCTCCTATAATTCACCCCTCCACTTT.

This clone was detected only a few times. Written as DNA, the CDR3 is TGTGCCAGCAGTTCCCTAGGACAGGCTGAAAAACTGTTTTTT. It codes for CASSSLGQAEKLFF. The chain combines TRBV27 with TRBJ1-4, with 7 positions matching TRBD1. CDR1 is MNHEY, CDR2 SMNVEV, per germline (reference sequence). The ends lost 4 bases at V and 7 bases at J; junction bases unmatched: 6. The CDR3 contains 14 residues.

The V gene is TRBV3-1 (or the pseudogene TRBV3-2), the J gene TRBJ2-2; 8 bases are a match to TRBD2. After removal of 3 bases from V and 8 bases from J, the junction contained 14 bases not matched to a gene. Germline V CDR1 and CDR2: LGHDT, YNNKEL (reference sequence). The CDR3 has 17 residues. The CDR3 reads CASSHGRARGPLGELFF. The CDR3 bases are TGTGCCAGCAGCCACGGGAGGGCAAGGGGCCCCCTTGGGGAGCTGTTTTTT.

The chain is built from TRBV6-5 and TRBJ1-1, with 8 bases fitting TRBD1. CDR3 length equals 15 residues. Germline-derived CDR1 and CDR2 are MNHEY and SVGAGI. Trimming took 6 bases from V and 4 from J; bases not matched to a gene: 10. This CDR3 is CASRRRTGSITEAFF. CDR3 in DNA: TGTGCCAGCAGACGGCGGACAGGGAGCATCACTGAAGCTTTCTTT.

The chain uses TRBV28 and TRBJ1-3, with TRBD1 identical over 8 bases. CDR1 and CDR2 from the germline V gene are MDHEN and SYDVKM. V shed 5 bases, J shed 2 bases, and the junction held 8 bases outside the gene matches. The length of the CDR3 is 16 residues. The CDR3 is CASSPTGGPTGNTIYF. As DNA, the CDR3 is TGTGCCAGCAGTCCCACAGGGGGACCAACTGGAAACACCATATATTTT.

The CDR3 reads CASGVTRGENTDTQYF. The CDR3 DNA reads TGTGCCAGCGGGGTAACTCGCGGGGAAAACACAGATACGCAGTATTTT. The chain has TRBV5-4 and TRBJ2-3; D might be TRBD2 (6 bases). This CDR3 has 16 residues. Trimming removed 7 bases at V and 2 bases at J, with 20 bases between. The germline V gene encodes CDR1 SGHNT and CDR2 YYREEE (reference sequence).

The V gene is TRBV4-3, the J gene TRBJ2-5; 13 positions match TRBD2. Germline loops: CDR1 LGHNA, CDR2 YSLEER. This CDR3 comprises 15 residues. Trimming at V came to 1 base and at J to 6 bases, leaving 2 bases not matched to a gene. This CDR3 is CASSQGTSGGKTQYF. CDR3 nucleotide sequence: TGCGCCAGCAGCCAAGGGACTAGCGGGGGAAAGACCCAGTACTTC.

The CDR3 loop is CASTFYRGEQYF. CDR3 sequence (DNA): TGCGCCAGCACTTTCTACCGAGGCGAGCAGTACTTC. This rearrangement joins TRBV23-1 to TRBJ2-7; unclear D gene. TRBV23-1 is an ORF; its function is uncertain. This CDR3 has 12 amino acids. The V and J ends lost 7 bases and 6 bases respectively, with 13 bases between them.

This clone was recorded a few times. V gene TRBV7-2 combines with J gene TRBJ1-1; TRBD1 might be the D (5 bases). V was clipped by 6 bases and J by 3 bases, with 11 bases between them. Germline assignment: CDR1 SGHTA and CDR2 FQGNSA. The CDR3 totals 13 residues. The CDR3 region is CASRGQTYTEAFF. In DNA, the CDR3 is TGTGCCAGCAGAGGACAAACATACACTGAAGCTTTCTTT.

The rearrangement links TRBV3-1 (or the pseudogene TRBV3-2) to TRBJ2-3; D ambiguous. The germline V gene encodes CDR1 LGHDT and CDR2 YNNKEL (reference sequence). The CDR3 runs to 14 residues. V lost 4 bases and J 2 bases, leaving 10 bases between the germline ends. The CDR3 coding sequence is TGTGCCAGCAGCCGACTCGAGGTCACAGATACGCAGTATTTT. Its protein product is CASSRLEVTDTQYF.

V and J are TRBV3-1 (or the pseudogene TRBV3-2) and TRBJ2-1, with a tentative D call TRBD2 (6 bases). CDR3 length equals 18 residues. V was clipped by 5 bases and J by 10 bases, with 30 bases between them. Germline V lookup: CDR1 LGHDT, CDR2 YNNKEL (reference sequence). In nucleotides, the CDR3 is TGTGCCAGCAGCTCTTTACTGCTCTCGCGGGGTGGCATTTCGGAGCAGTTCTTC. Residues: CASSSLLLSRGGISEQFF.

DNA for the CDR3: TGTGCCAGCAGCGTAGAAGATGGGGGGGCCGAAGCTTTCTTT. Residues: CASSVEDGGAEAFF. V and J are TRBV9 and TRBJ1-1; tentatively, D is TRBD1 (6 bases). CDR1 and CDR2 from the germline V gene are SGDLS and YYNGEE. Trimming removed 0 bases from V and 8 bases from J, with 14 bases in between. There are 14 residues in the CDR3.

This clone was detected a few times. J is TRBJ2-3 and V is TRBV7-9; D is uncertain. V shed 7 bases and J shed 2 bases, with 13 bases lying between them. The CDR3 length is 14 residues. Looked up from germline, CDR1 is SEHNR and CDR2 is FQNEAQ (reference sequence). CDR3: CASTPGQSTDTQYF. Here the CDR3 DNA reads TGTGCCAGCACCCCTGGGCAGTCCACAGATACGCAGTATTTT. The complete variable domain, with remaining parts taken from reference TRBV7-9 and TRBJ2-3, reads DTGVSQNPRHKITKRGQNVTFRCDPISEHNRLYWYRQTLGQGPEFLTYFQNEAQLEKSRLLSDRFSAERPKGSFSTLEIQRTEQGDSAMYLCASTPGQSTDTQYFGPGTRLTVL.

The chain couples TRBV6-4 to TRBJ1-4; a weak D match, TRBD1 (5 bases). Germline V gives CDR1 MRHNA, CDR2 SNTAGT. V was cut by 2 bases and J by 8 bases, with 12 bases left in between. CDR3 length equals 14 residues. This CDR3 reads CASSDARGREKLFF. CDR3 nucleotide sequence: TGTGCCAGCAGTGACGCGCGGGGCCGGGAAAAACTGTTTTTT.

This sequence joins TRBV11-3 and TRBJ2-2; TRBD1 matches at 7 bases. The junction had 6 bases not matched to a gene; V was cut back by 5 bases and J by 0 bases. Per the germline V gene, CDR1 is SGHNT and CDR2 is YENEEA. This CDR3 comprises 16 residues. The CDR3 region has the DNA TGTGCCAGCAGCCGAGCAGGGACAGCGAACACCGGGGAGCTGTTTTTT. Translating gives CASSRAGTANTGELFF. The variable domain in full, with the rest retrieved from reference TRBV11-3 and TRBJ2-2, is EAGVVQSPRYKIIEKKQPVAFWCNPISGHNTLYWYLQNLGQGPELLIRYENEEAVDDSQLPKDRFSAERLKGVDSTLKIQPAELGDSAVYLCASSRAGTANTGELFFGEGSRLTVL.

The chain joins TRBV28 to TRBJ2-7; 8 positions match TRBD2. Germline values: CDR1 MDHEN, CDR2 SYDVKM. V trimming: 6 bases; J trimming: 7 bases; junction bases outside the gene matches: 5. The CDR3 contains 12 residues. The CDR3 spells CASSYTSGEQYF. In nucleotides, the CDR3 is TGTGCCAGCAGCTATACTAGCGGAGAGCAGTACTTC. The entire variable domain, with the rest obtained from reference TRBV28 and TRBJ2-7, is as follows: DVKVTQSSRYLVKRTGEKVFLECVQDMDHENMFWYRQDPGLGLRLIYFSYDVKMKEKGDIPEGYSVSREKKERFSLILESASTNQTSMYLCASSYTSGEQYFGPGTRLTVT.

The genes are TRBV11-2 and TRBJ2-7; 10 positions agree with TRBD2. Per the germline V gene, CDR1 is SGHAT and CDR2 is FQNNGV. The CDR3 sequence is 17 residues long. V shed 4 bases and J 0 bases; nucleotides not matched to a gene: 9. The CDR3 region has the DNA TGTGCCAGCAGCTATGCAGCGGGAGGGCCTTACTCCTACGAGCAGTACTTC. Translation: CASSYAAGGPYSYEQYF.

The genes are TRBV2 and TRBJ1-2, with TRBD1 identical over 8 bases. J was trimmed by 8 bases and V by 4 bases; bases with no gene match: 9. CDR3 length: 14 residues. Germline CDR1 and CDR2: SNHLY and FYNNEI. CDR3 bases: TGTGCCAGCAGTGGCGGGACAGGTGTGGAAGGCTACACCTTC. Translation: CASSGGTGVEGYTF. The entire variable domain, with the rest obtained from reference TRBV2 and TRBJ1-2, is as follows: EPEVTQTPSHQVTQMGQEVILRCVPISNHLYFYWYRQILGQKVEFLVSFYNNEISEKSEIFDDQFSVERPDGSNFTLKIRSTKLEDSAMYFCASSGGTGVEGYTFGSGTRLTVV.

The V and J genes are TRBV19 and TRBJ2-2; no reliable D call. The V and J ends lost 0 bases and 4 bases respectively, with 6 bases between them. This CDR3 is built from 14 residues. Germline V gene sequence: CDR1 LNHDA, CDR2 SQIVND (reference sequence). Here the CDR3 reads CASSIDRSTGELFF. The CDR3 coding sequence is TGTGCCAGTAGTATAGACAGATCCACCGGGGAGCTGTTTTTT.

The chain employs TRBV5-1 and TRBJ2-5; 7 nucleotides agree with TRBD2. Trimming took 4 bases from V and 2 from J; bases not matched to a gene: 8. The CDR3 consists of 15 residues. Germline V gene data show CDR1 as SGHRS and CDR2 as YFSETQ. This CDR3 is CASSMAGEKQETQYF. DNA for the CDR3: TGCGCCAGCAGCATGGCGGGGGAGAAACAAGAGACCCAGTACTTC.

V is TRBV5-1 and J is TRBJ2-2, with TRBD1 matching 8 bases. V dropped 4 bases and J dropped 3; count of bases not matched to a gene: 11. The CDR3 is 17 amino acids. CDR1 is SGHRS and CDR2 is YFSETQ in the germline V gene. The CDR3 DNA sequence: TGCGCCAGCAGCCGGGCCTTGACAGGGGACGACACCGGGGAGCTGTTTTTT. Its translation: CASSRALTGDDTGELFF.

The chain combines TRBV15 with TRBJ2-3; D not resolved. V dropped 2 bases and J dropped 4 bases, with 7 bases sitting between them. CDR1 and CDR2 from the germline V gene are LNHNV and YYDKDF (reference sequence). The CDR3 has 13 amino acids. The CDR3, as DNA: TGTGCCACCAGCAGACACTTAGCAGATACGCAGTATTTT. Translating gives CATSRHLADTQYF.

The chain has TRBV27 and TRBJ2-7; 9 nucleotides agree with TRBD1. Germline V gives CDR1 MNHEY, CDR2 SMNVEV (reference sequence). CDR3 length equals 17 residues. V lost 5 bases to trimming and J lost 6 bases; unmatched junction nucleotides: 17. The DNA for the CDR3 is TGTGCCAGCAGTCAAAACAACCCCGGGGACAGGGTCGCCGAGCAGTACTTC. It specifies CASSQNNPGDRVAEQYF.

The chain couples TRBV6-5 to TRBJ2-7; 10 nucleotides align to TRBD1. The V segment lost 8 bases and the J segment 1 base; nucleotides outside the gene matches: 2. The CDR3 covers 13 residues. Germline CDR1 is MNHEY and CDR2 is SVGAGI. The CDR3 nucleotides read TGTGCCAGCTGGGACAGGGGTTCCTACGAGCAGTACTTC. Translation gives CASWDRGSYEQYF.